Below, 9 T cell receptor beta chains from the same sample are listed, as sequenced in a study of OX40 agonist ivuxolimab in advanced cancers. Generated by immunoSEQ multiplex PCR, the TCRdb table keeps only in-frame clones and is missing some. The sample consists of about 59,000 clones, approximately 87% of them appearing once. Material: CD4+ or CD8+ T cells sorted from blood, obtained in a trial of the OX40 agonist ivuxolimab. The origin of the receptors is an adult with an advanced solid tumor such as melanoma, head and neck, liver or kidney cancer.

The V gene is TRBV6-6, the J gene TRBJ2-5; D could derive from TRBD1 or TRBD2 (5 bases each). CDR1 and CDR2 from the germline V gene are MNHNY and SVGAGI (reference sequence). The V end was cut by 7 bases, the J end by 2 bases, with 20 bases between. The CDR3 length is 16 residues. The CDR3 protein is CASTYRNYKRQETQYF. CDR3 bases: TGTGCCAGCACCTACAGGAACTATAAGCGGCAAGAGACCCAGTACTTC.

The chain employs TRBV19 and TRBJ1-1; 8 bases line up with TRBD1. Looked up from germline, CDR1 is LNHDA and CDR2 is SQIVND (reference sequence). After removal of 6 bases from V and 5 bases from J, the junction contained 8 bases not matched to a gene. The CDR3 contains 14 residues. This chain's CDR3 is CASSRRGRVTEAFF. The DNA for the CDR3 is TGTGCCAGTAGCCGCAGGGGGCGGGTTACTGAAGCTTTCTTT.

The V and J genes are TRBV5-1 and TRBJ1-1; unclear D gene. Germline CDR1 reads SGHRS; CDR2 reads YFSETQ. The V gene lost 4 bases and the J gene lost 3 bases, with 16 bases spanning the gap. CDR3 size: 15 residues. CDR3 sequence (DNA): TGCGCCAGCAGCGTAGCGGTTGGAGCCTACACTGAAGCTTTCTTT. Encoded protein: CASSVAVGAYTEAFF.

V is TRBV5-1 and J is TRBJ2-4; perhaps TRBD1 as D (5 bases). CDR3 length: 14 amino acids. Germline V lookup: CDR1 SGHRS, CDR2 YFSETQ. V was clipped by 0 bases and J by 8 bases, with 12 bases between them. CDR3 coding DNA: TGCGCCAGCAGCTTGGGGACAATTCAGGACATTCAGTACTTC. It translates to CASSLGTIQDIQYF.

This chain connects TRBV5-1 to TRBJ2-5; D might be TRBD1 or TRBD2, each matching 5 bases. The CDR3 contains 16 residues. Germline V gene sequence: CDR1 SGHRS, CDR2 YFSETQ. V was cut by 0 bases and J by 0 bases, with 12 bases left in between. In nucleotides, the CDR3 is TGCGCCAGCAGCTTGGCAGGGACGGTGTACCAAGAGACCCAGTACTTC. Translation: CASSLAGTVYQETQYF.

This clone was counted a single time. The V gene is TRBV28, the J gene TRBJ2-7; TRBD1 matches 7 bases. This CDR3 comprises 13 residues. Germline values: CDR1 MDHEN, CDR2 SYDVKM. After removal of 10 bases from V and 0 bases from J, the junction contained 6 bases not matched to a gene. The CDR3 nucleotides read TGTGCCACCCTGGACAGGAACTCCTACGAGCAGTACTTC. It specifies CATLDRNSYEQYF.

This sequence joins TRBV6-6 and TRBJ1-4; TRBD1 matches 7 bases. This CDR3 is built from 16 residues. The germline gives CDR1 MNHNY, CDR2 SVGAGI (reference sequence). V was clipped by 5 bases and J by 3 bases; unmatched bases: 9. CDR3 nucleotide sequence: TGTGCCAGCAGTCCGCGGAAACAGGGGTCTAATGAAAAACTGTTTTTT. Translating it yields CASSPRKQGSNEKLFF.

V and J are TRBV30 and TRBJ1-2; D remains ambiguous. The CDR3 runs 13 residues. Trimming took off 2 bases at V and 7 bases at J, with 14 bases between the two ends. The germline CDR1 and CDR2 sequences are GTSNPN and SVGIG (reference sequence). The CDR3 bases are TGTGCCTGGAGTATCCGGACTCTGGGTGGCTACACCTTC. Its protein is CAWSIRTLGGYTF.

This clone was detected once. CDR3 sequence (DNA): TGTGCCAGCAGTGAATGGCAGGGGAGATACAATGAGCAGTTCTTC. This gives the protein CASSEWQGRYNEQFF. The genes are TRBV2 and TRBJ2-1; tentatively, D is TRBD1 (6 bases). CDR3 length: 15 residues. Germline-derived CDR1 and CDR2 are SNHLY and FYNNEI. V lost 2 bases and J 4 bases, leaving 12 bases between the germline ends.